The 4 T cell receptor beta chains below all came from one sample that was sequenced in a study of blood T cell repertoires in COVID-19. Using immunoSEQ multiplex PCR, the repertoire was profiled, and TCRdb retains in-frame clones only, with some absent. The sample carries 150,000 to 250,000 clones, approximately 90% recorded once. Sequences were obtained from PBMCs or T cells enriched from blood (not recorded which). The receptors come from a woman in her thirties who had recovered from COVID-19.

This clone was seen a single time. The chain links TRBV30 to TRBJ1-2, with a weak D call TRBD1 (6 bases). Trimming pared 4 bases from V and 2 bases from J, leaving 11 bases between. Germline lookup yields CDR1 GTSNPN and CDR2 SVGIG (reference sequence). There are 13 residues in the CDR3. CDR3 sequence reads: CAWTGQSNYGYTF. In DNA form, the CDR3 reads TGTGCCTGGACCGGACAGTCGAACTATGGCTACACCTTC.

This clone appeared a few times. The CDR3 DNA follows: TGTGCCAGTAGTTTGACTAGCGGGAGAAGCACAGATACGCAGTATTTT. It translates to CASSLTSGRSTDTQYF. The V call is TRBV19, the J call TRBJ2-3; 12 nucleotides match TRBD2. Germline V gives CDR1 LNHDA, CDR2 SQIVND (reference sequence). The V gene end was trimmed by 5 bases and the J gene end by 0 bases; junction bases not matched to a gene: 3. The length of the CDR3 is 16 residues.

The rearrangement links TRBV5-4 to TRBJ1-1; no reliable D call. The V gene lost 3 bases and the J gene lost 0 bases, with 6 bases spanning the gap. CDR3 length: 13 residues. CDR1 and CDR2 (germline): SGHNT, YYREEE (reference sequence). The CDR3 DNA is TGTGCCAGCAGCTCTCCCGTGAACACTGAAGCTTTCTTT. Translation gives CASSSPVNTEAFF.

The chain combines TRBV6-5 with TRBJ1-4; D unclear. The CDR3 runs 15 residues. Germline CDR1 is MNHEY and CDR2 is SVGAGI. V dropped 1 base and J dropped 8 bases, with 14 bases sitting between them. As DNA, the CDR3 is TGTGCCAGCAGTTACTTGGGCGGGAGCGCGGAAAAACTGTTTTTT. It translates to CASSYLGGSAEKLFF.